The 17 T cell receptor beta chains below all came from one sample that was sequenced in a study of blood T cells in healthy people across ages (dated by TCRdb to the mid-2010s). Library preparation used 5' RACE. Instrument on record: Illumina HiSeq 2500. A second roughly 6 to 12 cycle PCR used a sample-barcoded 5' primer and a J-beta primer mix. The public reads were reanalyzed by TCRdb: fastp trimming at Q25, MiXCR alignment, in-frame beta chains only. Each record represents a unique CDR3 protein, reported with the most common genes and DNA among its rows. The sample table shows about 800,000 distinct CDR3 sequences, and 58% are seen once. The top ten constitute 20% to 25% of the sample. Sequenced material: blood. The receptor set was obtained from a man younger than 45 in good health.

The J gene is TRBJ2-5, the V gene TRBV5-1; 8 nucleotides line up with TRBD1. Germline V gene lookup returns CDR1 SGHRS and CDR2 YFSETQ. The CDR3 runs to 16 residues. V gave up 0 bases and J gave up 2 bases; unmatched junction bases: 6. In DNA form, the CDR3 reads TGCGCCAGCAGCTTGGCAGGACAGGGTCAGCAAGAGACCCAGTACTTC. Protein product: CASSLAGQGQQETQYF.

The sample holds a few counts of this clonotype. The chain is built from TRBV5-1 and TRBJ2-1; D gene unclear. The CDR3 has 14 amino acids. Looked up from germline, CDR1 is SGHRS and CDR2 is YFSETQ. Trimming removed 5 bases from V and 2 bases from J, with 11 bases in between. DNA of the CDR3: TGCGCCAGCAGTTCTCGGGCAACCTACAATGAGCAGTTCTTC. This codes for CASSSRATYNEQFF.

This chain joins TRBV6-1 and TRBJ2-3; possible D gene TRBD2, 6 bases. The CDR3 totals 14 residues. Germline V gene lookup returns CDR1 MNHNS and CDR2 SASEGT. The germline V and J ends were trimmed by 10 bases and 5 bases, with 19 bases remaining between them. The CDR3 sequence: CAIPTGGGVDTQYF. The CDR3 DNA follows: TGTGCCATTCCTACCGGGGGTGGTGTAGATACGCAGTATTTT.

The chain employs TRBV9 and TRBJ2-1; the match to TRBD2 covers 9 bases. The CDR3 contains 14 residues. Germline V gene lookup returns CDR1 SGDLS and CDR2 YYNGEE. J gave up 8 bases and V 2 bases, and 5 bases lay outside the gene matches. This CDR3 reads CASSVSGSKDEQFF. The CDR3 coding sequence is TGTGCCAGCAGCGTTAGCGGGAGTAAGGATGAGCAGTTCTTC.

The chain carries TRBV24-1 and TRBJ1-2; D is possibly TRBD1 (5 bases). The ends were cut back, 7 bases at V and 8 bases at J, with 13 bases in the middle. The CDR3 spans 12 residues. Germline V CDR1 and CDR2: KGHDR, SFDVKD. CDR3 in amino acids: CATRRGTCGYTF. Here the CDR3 DNA reads TGTGCCACCAGACGCGGGACCTGCGGCTACACCTTC.

This rearrangement joins TRBV25-1 to TRBJ2-3; D tentatively reads TRBD1 or TRBD2 (5 bases each). The CDR3 runs to 14 residues. V was cut by 7 bases and J by 1 base, with 12 bases left in between. Germline V gene data show CDR1 as MGHDK and CDR2 as SYGVNS. CDR3 DNA sequence: TGTGCCAGCACCTCGCTGGGGGGCACAGATACGCAGTATTTT. Translated: CASTSLGGTDTQYF.

The rearrangement links TRBV5-1 to TRBJ1-1; possible D gene TRBD1, 5 bases. CDR1 is SGHRS and CDR2 is YFSETQ in the germline V gene. The CDR3 loop spans 15 amino acids. The V gene lost 0 bases and the J gene lost 5 bases, with 14 bases spanning the gap. This chain's CDR3 is CASSLGQGSFTEAFF. The CDR3 bases are TGCGCCAGCAGCTTGGGGCAGGGTTCGTTTACTGAAGCTTTCTTT. Drawing the rest from reference TRBV5-1 and TRBJ1-1, the complete variable domain is KAGVTQTPRYLIKTRGQQVTLSCSPISGHRSVSWYQQTPGQGLQFLFEYFSETQRNKGNFPGRFSGRQFSNSRSEMNVSTLELGDSALYLCASSLGQGSFTEAFFGQGTRLTVV.

This chain connects TRBV30 to TRBJ1-6; no clear D gene. The germline gives CDR1 GTSNPN, CDR2 SVGIG (reference sequence). V dropped 2 bases and J dropped 0 bases, with 5 bases sitting between them. CDR3 size: 14 residues. In DNA, the CDR3 is TGTGCCTGGAGTCCGAGCTCCTATAATTCACCCCTCCACTTT. Translating gives CAWSPSSYNSPLHF.

The chain couples TRBV14 to TRBJ2-5, with 7 bases identical to TRBD2. This CDR3 is built from 15 residues. The junction had 8 bases not matched to a gene; V was cut back by 4 bases and J by 3 bases. The germline V gene has CDR1 SGHDN and CDR2 FVKESK. The CDR3: CASSPPGTTKETQYF. In DNA form, the CDR3 reads TGTGCCAGCAGCCCGCCCGGGACTACCAAAGAGACCCAGTACTTC.

The chain has TRBV10-3 and TRBJ2-7, with D perhaps assigned TRBD1 or TRBD2 (5 bases each). Germline CDR1 and CDR2: ENHRY and SYGVKD. V shed 6 bases and J shed 5 bases, with 14 bases lying between them. The length of the CDR3 is 13 residues. CDR3 DNA: TGTGCCATCAGGGGACGGATTGACCACGAGCAGTACTTC. It yields the protein CAIRGRIDHEQYF.

This clonotype was counted a few times. The rearrangement links TRBV20-1 to TRBJ2-7; D unresolved. The J call may not be correct, given that the DNA end is closer to TRBJ2-5. This CDR3 contains 13 residues. Germline CDR1 is DFQATT and CDR2 is SNEGSKA (reference sequence). The DNA of the CDR3 is TGCAGTGCTAGAGCTGGGAAGGGAGAGACCCAGTACTTC. This sequence encodes CSARAGKGETQYF.

The V call is TRBV6-5, the J call TRBJ2-7; D is perhaps TRBD1 (6 bases). The CDR3 contains 11 residues. The germline CDR1 and CDR2 sequences are MNHEY and SVGAGI. V was cut by 8 bases and J by 8 bases, with 13 bases left in between. The CDR3 bases are TGTGCCAGCTCTCCAGGGGACAAGCAGTACTTC. Translated: CASSPGDKQYF.

The CDR3 bases are TGCGCCAGCACCCCCCAAAACCAAGAGACCCAGTACTTC. It specifies CASTPQNQETQYF. The chain links TRBV5-1 to TRBJ2-5; no clear D gene. CDR3 length equals 13 residues. V lost 6 bases, J lost 0 bases, and 9 bases lay in between. Germline V gene sequence: CDR1 SGHRS, CDR2 YFSETQ.

The count of this clonotype is one. The chain carries TRBV3-1 and TRBJ2-1; D call uncertain. V was shortened by 4 bases and J by 9 bases, with 16 bases between the two germline ends. The CDR3 length is 14 residues. Germline lookup yields CDR1 LGHDT and CDR2 YNNKEL (reference sequence). CDR3 protein: CASSRKPSVTEQFF. The DNA for the CDR3 is TGTGCCAGCAGCCGCAAACCCAGTGTAACTGAGCAGTTCTTC.

The CDR3 DNA follows: TGTGCCAGCAGCCTCGGGAGCGAAGCCTACGAGCAGTACTTC. Protein: CASSLGSEAYEQYF. J is TRBJ2-7 and V is TRBV12-3 or TRBV12-4; TRBD2 might be the D (6 bases). The V and J ends lost 6 bases and 2 bases respectively, with 14 bases between them. This CDR3 is 14 amino acids long.

V and J are TRBV18 and TRBJ1-5, with D unresolved. The CDR3 covers 16 residues. V was shortened by 6 bases and J by 2 bases, with 17 bases between the two germline ends. The germline gives CDR1 KGHSH, CDR2 LQKENI. The CDR3: CASSPAAPKGNQPQHF. The CDR3 nucleotides are TGTGCCAGCTCCCCGGCGGCTCCCAAGGGCAATCAGCCCCAGCATTTT.

The J gene is TRBJ2-4, the V gene TRBV3-1; perhaps TRBD2 as D (5 bases). Between the trimmed V and J ends, which lost 6 bases and 0 bases, there was a span of 27 bases. This CDR3 has 20 amino acids. In germline, CDR1 is LGHDT, CDR2 YNNKEL (reference sequence). The CDR3 protein is CASSPSLGLTRTLAKNIQYF. The DNA of the CDR3 is TGTGCCAGCAGTCCAAGTCTCGGGCTAACTAGGACTCTAGCCAAAAACATTCAGTACTTC.